The clone carrying this T cell receptor beta chain was seen more than once but under ten times. This CDR3 has 15 amino acids. Germline V gene lookup returns CDR1 SGHVS and CDR2 FNYEAQ. Germline trimming cut 1 base from V and 4 bases from J; bases unmatched to any gene: 2. The data originate from a study of T-cell memory formation after mild COVID-19. A single record per CDR3 protein comes from TCRdb applying MiXCR to the 5' RACE reads. The profile shows 350,000 to 500,000 distinct CDR3 sequences, 20% to 30% of them singletons. V and J are TRBV7-6 and TRBJ2-1; 9 bases agree with TRBD2. The receptor was derived from an adult woman who had mild COVID-19 (a few samples of this study predate the infection). Cell type and time point are not known. Sequenced sample: PBMCs or a T cell subset sorted from them (not recorded which). CDR3 protein: CASSLVREGYNEQFF. In nucleotides, the CDR3 is TGTGCCAGCAGCTTAGTGCGGGAGGGTTACAATGAGCAGTTCTTC.